These T cell receptor beta chains were read from a single sample in a study of T cell responses to AZD1222 COVID-19 vaccine. The method was immunoSEQ multiplex PCR; TCRdb's version includes in-frame clones alone and lacks a portion of them. The sample carries around 95,000 clones, about 88% recorded once. Material: peripheral blood, obtained on day 0 of AZD1222 vaccination. Receptors originate from an adult in good health. CDR3s include the opening cysteine and the closing phenylalanine or tryptophan. The D gene is left open where the match is weak. Only part of the rows carry a size: once, few, many, or a class if the clone is expanded.

CDR3nt: TGTGCCAGCAGTTTAAGCGGGGGTATGAACACTGAAGCTTTCTTT
CDR3aa: CASSLSGGMNTEAFF
v_gene: TRBV28
d_gene: NA
abundance: NA
j_gene: TRBJ1-1

CDR3nt: TGTGCCAGCAGCCAACAGGTGAACTATGGCTACACCTTC
CDR3aa: CASSQQVNYGYTF
v_gene: TRBV3-1/TRBV3-2
d_gene: NA
abundance: NA
j_gene: TRBJ1-2

CDR3nt: TGTGCCAGCAGCCTCCTGGGGGGGGACTACAATGAGCAGTTCTTC
CDR3aa: CASSLLGGDYNEQFF
v_gene: TRBV14
d_gene: TRBD2
abundance: few
j_gene: TRBJ2-1

CDR3nt: TGTGCCAGCAGCAAAATTGACAGTTACTACGAGCAGTACTTC
CDR3aa: CASSKIDSYYEQYF
v_gene: TRBV27
d_gene: NA
abundance: NA
j_gene: TRBJ2-7

CDR3nt: TGTGCCAGCAGCTTAGAGACCGGGACACTCTCGAGGGCCCAGCATTTT
CDR3aa: CASSLETGTLSRAQHF
v_gene: TRBV11-2
d_gene: NA
abundance: once
j_gene: TRBJ1-5

CDR3nt: TGTGCCAGCAGTCTGTCTGGCACAGATACGCAGTATTTT
CDR3aa: CASSLSGTDTQYF
v_gene: TRBV6-6
d_gene: NA
abundance: NA
j_gene: TRBJ2-3

CDR3nt: TGTGCCAGCAGCTCTTGGACAGGGCCCATGAACACTGAAGCTTTCTTT
CDR3aa: CASSSWTGPMNTEAFF
v_gene: TRBV7-8
d_gene: TRBD1
abundance: NA
j_gene: TRBJ1-1

CDR3nt: TGTGCCAGCAGCGACAGGGGGCTCGGCGAAAAACTGTTTTTT
CDR3aa: CASSDRGLGEKLFF
v_gene: TRBV11-1
d_gene: TRBD1
abundance: NA
j_gene: TRBJ1-4

CDR3nt: TGTGCCAGTAGTATAAGACAGGGGGAGAACCAGCCCCAGCATTTT
CDR3aa: CASSIRQGENQPQHF
v_gene: TRBV19
d_gene: TRBD1
abundance: few
j_gene: TRBJ1-5

CDR3nt: TGTGCCAGCAGCTTGGAAGGTAGTCGCACTGAAGCTTTCTTT
CDR3aa: CASSLEGSRTEAFF
v_gene: TRBV5-4
d_gene: NA
abundance: NA
j_gene: TRBJ1-1

CDR3nt: TGTGCCTGGAGTGTCGGCCGCTCCTACGAGCAGTACTTC
CDR3aa: CAWSVGRSYEQYF
v_gene: TRBV30
d_gene: NA
abundance: NA
j_gene: TRBJ2-7

CDR3nt: TGTGCCAGCAGCCACCGGGACCGATTACCGAATACGCAGTATTTT
CDR3aa: CASSHRDRLPNTQYF
v_gene: TRBV3-1/TRBV3-2
d_gene: NA
abundance: NA
j_gene: TRBJ2-3

CDR3nt: TGTGCCAGCAGGGCCAGGATCCCGAACACCGGGGAGCTGTTTTTT
CDR3aa: CASRARIPNTGELFF
v_gene: TRBV7-8
d_gene: NA
abundance: NA
j_gene: TRBJ2-2

CDR3nt: TGTGCCAGCAGCTCCCCTAGAGGCGAGCAGTACTTC
CDR3aa: CASSSPRGEQYF
v_gene: TRBV7-2
d_gene: NA
abundance: NA
j_gene: TRBJ2-7

CDR3nt: TGTGCCAGCATTCAGTTTTTGGCCATTAGCGACCTGGGAGGCTACACCTTC
CDR3aa: CASIQFLAISDLGGYTF
v_gene: TRBV2
d_gene: NA
abundance: NA
j_gene: TRBJ1-2

CDR3nt: TGTGCCAGCAGCTCCAGAGGACTAGCGGGAGGGGGAGATACGCAGTATTTT
CDR3aa: CASSSRGLAGGGDTQYF
v_gene: TRBV5-4
d_gene: TRBD2
abundance: NA
j_gene: TRBJ2-3

CDR3nt: TGTGCCAGCAGTCTCTCGACTCAGCGACCGACCTACGAGCAGTACTTC
CDR3aa: CASSLSTQRPTYEQYF
v_gene: TRBV6-2/TRBV6-3
d_gene: NA
abundance: NA
j_gene: TRBJ2-7

CDR3nt: TGCGCCAGCAGCCAAGATAATAGCGCAGCCGGGATTAATGAAAAACTGTTTTTT
CDR3aa: CASSQDNSAAGINEKLFF
v_gene: TRBV4-3
d_gene: NA
abundance: once
j_gene: TRBJ1-4

CDR3nt: TGTGCCAGCAGCCGACAGGCGAACACTGAAGCTTTCTTT
CDR3aa: CASSRQANTEAFF
v_gene: TRBV27
d_gene: NA
abundance: NA
j_gene: TRBJ1-1

CDR3nt: TGTGCCAGTAGTATAGTAATCTCTGGGGCCAACGTCCTGACTTTC
CDR3aa: CASSIVISGANVLTF
v_gene: TRBV19
d_gene: NA
abundance: NA
j_gene: TRBJ2-6

CDR3nt: TGTGCCAGCAGTGACGAGGGGACTAGCGGCACAGATACGCAGTATTTT
CDR3aa: CASSDEGTSGTDTQYF
v_gene: TRBV6-4
d_gene: TRBD2
abundance: medium-sized
j_gene: TRBJ2-3

CDR3nt: TGCAGCGTTGAAGAGGGGACAGGGGTGATAGATACGCAGTATTTT
CDR3aa: CSVEEGTGVIDTQYF
v_gene: TRBV29-1
d_gene: TRBD1
abundance: once
j_gene: TRBJ2-3

CDR3nt: TGTGCCAGCTCACCAACGCGGACAGAGCTAAACTATGGCTACACCTTC
CDR3aa: CASSPTRTELNYGYTF
v_gene: TRBV18
d_gene: NA
abundance: NA
j_gene: TRBJ1-2

CDR3nt: TGTGCCAGCAGCCAAGATCGGACCCGCGGATTCCGCTATGGCTACACCTTC
CDR3aa: CASSQDRTRGFRYGYTF
v_gene: TRBV3-1/TRBV3-2
d_gene: NA
abundance: NA
j_gene: TRBJ1-2

CDR3nt: TGCGCCAGCAGCCAAGAACTTCGAGAGGGCACTGAAGCTTTCTTT
CDR3aa: CASSQELREGTEAFF
v_gene: TRBV4-1
d_gene: NA
abundance: few
j_gene: TRBJ1-1

CDR3nt: TGCGCCAGCAGCTCCTGGGACAGGCCTAGCACAGATACGCAGTATTTT
CDR3aa: CASSSWDRPSTDTQYF
v_gene: TRBV5-1
d_gene: TRBD1
abundance: NA
j_gene: TRBJ2-3

CDR3nt: TGTGCCAGCAGTTCGGACAGCTACGAGCAGTACTTC
CDR3aa: CASSSDSYEQYF
v_gene: TRBV28
d_gene: NA
abundance: NA
j_gene: TRBJ2-7

CDR3nt: TGTGCCAGCAGCTTAGGGCCAGAACAGCCCCAGCATTTT
CDR3aa: CASSLGPEQPQHF
v_gene: TRBV7-9
d_gene: NA
abundance: once
j_gene: TRBJ1-5

CDR3nt: TGTGCCAGCTGTGTTGGGGGCAACGAGCAGTACTTC
CDR3aa: CASCVGGNEQYF
v_gene: TRBV12-3/TRBV12-4
d_gene: NA
abundance: once
j_gene: TRBJ2-7

CDR3nt: TGTGCCACCGTCCGGGCAACCACATGGAATCAGCCCCAGCATTTT
CDR3aa: CATVRATTWNQPQHF
v_gene: TRBV28
d_gene: NA
abundance: NA
j_gene: TRBJ1-5

CDR3nt: TGTGCCAGTACGGAGCAGGGGGCGGCAGAGACCCAGTACTTC
CDR3aa: CASTEQGAAETQYF
v_gene: TRBV19
d_gene: TRBD1
abundance: NA
j_gene: TRBJ2-5

CDR3nt: TGTGCCAGTAGTATGAGGCGGGACAGGAACGAGCAGTACTTC
CDR3aa: CASSMRRDRNEQYF
v_gene: TRBV19
d_gene: TRBD1
abundance: NA
j_gene: TRBJ2-7

CDR3nt: TGCGCCAGCAGCTTGGGAGACCATTCCGGTGAGCAGTTCTTC
CDR3aa: CASSLGDHSGEQFF
v_gene: TRBV5-1
d_gene: NA
abundance: NA
j_gene: TRBJ2-1

CDR3nt: TGTGCCAGCAGCTTATTCGGTGCAGGGGGCGACGAGCAGTACTTC
CDR3aa: CASSLFGAGGDEQYF
v_gene: TRBV7-2
d_gene: TRBD1
abundance: few
j_gene: TRBJ2-7

CDR3nt: TGTGCCAGCAGCTCGTACAGGGGGATAAACACTGAAGCTTTCTTT
CDR3aa: CASSSYRGINTEAFF
v_gene: TRBV11-2
d_gene: TRBD1
abundance: NA
j_gene: TRBJ1-1

CDR3nt: TGTGCCAGCAGCCTGGACAGATCCTACGAGCAGTACTTC
CDR3aa: CASSLDRSYEQYF
v_gene: TRBV5-8
d_gene: NA
abundance: NA
j_gene: TRBJ2-7

CDR3nt: TGTGCCAGCCCACCACTATTGGCGGGACCCCTTGCCGATGAGCAGTTCTTC
CDR3aa: CASPPLLAGPLADEQFF
v_gene: TRBV28
d_gene: NA
abundance: NA
j_gene: TRBJ2-1

CDR3nt: TGTGCCTGGAGTCCAGGCGGGCCAAGCAATCAGCCCCAGCATTTT
CDR3aa: CAWSPGGPSNQPQHF
v_gene: TRBV30
d_gene: NA
abundance: NA
j_gene: TRBJ1-5

CDR3nt: TGTGCCAGCAGCCCCCAGGGGCCCGGAAACACCATATATTTT
CDR3aa: CASSPQGPGNTIYF
v_gene: TRBV9
d_gene: NA
abundance: NA
j_gene: TRBJ1-3

CDR3nt: TGTGCCAGCAACGTTGGTCTGGAGACCCAGTACTTC
CDR3aa: CASNVGLETQYF
v_gene: TRBV5-4
d_gene: NA
abundance: once
j_gene: TRBJ2-5

CDR3nt: TGTGCCAGCAGTTACTCGAGAGCTCGGAGCAGGAACACTGAAGCTTTCTTT
CDR3aa: CASSYSRARSRNTEAFF
v_gene: TRBV6-2/TRBV6-3
d_gene: NA
abundance: NA
j_gene: TRBJ1-1

CDR3nt: TGTGCCAGCAGTGACTCTGCGGGCAGCACAGATACGCAGTATTTT
CDR3aa: CASSDSAGSTDTQYF
v_gene: TRBV6-4
d_gene: NA
abundance: NA
j_gene: TRBJ2-3

CDR3nt: TGCGCCAGCAGCCAACTAGCGGGAGTATCCCACGAGCAGTACTTC
CDR3aa: CASSQLAGVSHEQYF
v_gene: TRBV4-1
d_gene: TRBD2
abundance: NA
j_gene: TRBJ2-7

CDR3nt: TGTGCCAGCAGTTACTCGTCTCCTAACACTGAAGCTTTCTTT
CDR3aa: CASSYSSPNTEAFF
v_gene: TRBV6-2/TRBV6-3
d_gene: NA
abundance: NA
j_gene: TRBJ1-1

CDR3nt: TGTGCCAGCAGCCACACCTCAACTAATGAAAAACTGTTTTTT
CDR3aa: CASSHTSTNEKLFF
v_gene: TRBV6-5
d_gene: NA
abundance: NA
j_gene: TRBJ1-4

CDR3nt: TGCAGTGCTAGTATGCAGGCATGGGGACCGGCTGGGGCCAACGTCCTGACTTTC
CDR3aa: CSASMQAWGPAGANVLTF
v_gene: TRBV20-1
d_gene: NA
abundance: NA
j_gene: TRBJ2-6

CDR3nt: TGTGCCAGCAGCTTAGGCCCTAGCGGTTTGGAGCAGTACTTC
CDR3aa: CASSLGPSGLEQYF
v_gene: TRBV7-2
d_gene: TRBD2
abundance: NA
j_gene: TRBJ2-7

CDR3nt: TGTGCCAGCGGGACCGACGTTCTGGAAAAGTCTGGAAACACCATATATTTT
CDR3aa: CASGTDVLEKSGNTIYF
v_gene: TRBV5-6
d_gene: NA
abundance: NA
j_gene: TRBJ1-3

CDR3nt: TGTGCCTGGAAAAAGGTCTTGGTCGTGAACACTGAAGCTTTCTTT
CDR3aa: CAWKKVLVVNTEAFF
v_gene: TRBV30
d_gene: NA
abundance: few
j_gene: TRBJ1-1

CDR3nt: TGTGCCAGCAGTTTAAGGAGCGCCAATGAGCAGTTCTTC
CDR3aa: CASSLRSANEQFF
v_gene: TRBV12-3/TRBV12-4
d_gene: NA
abundance: NA
j_gene: TRBJ2-1

CDR3nt: TGTGCCAGCAGCTTAGACCTAGTGGGCACTGAAGCTTTCTTT
CDR3aa: CASSLDLVGTEAFF
v_gene: TRBV7-9
d_gene: NA
abundance: NA
j_gene: TRBJ1-1

CDR3nt: TGTGCCAGCAGCAAAAGCGGGAGGTTCTTCTACGAGCAGTACTTC
CDR3aa: CASSKSGRFFYEQYF
v_gene: TRBV21-1
d_gene: NA
abundance: NA
j_gene: TRBJ2-7

CDR3nt: TGTGCCAGCAGCCCCCCCCGGGACAGGGAGATCTGGCAGTACTTC
CDR3aa: CASSPPRDREIWQYF
v_gene: TRBV2
d_gene: TRBD1
abundance: NA
j_gene: TRBJ2-7

CDR3nt: TGTGCCAGCAGTTTCCCATATAGATACAATGAGCAGTTCTTC
CDR3aa: CASSFPYRYNEQFF
v_gene: TRBV28
d_gene: NA
abundance: NA
j_gene: TRBJ2-1

CDR3nt: TGTGCCAGCAGTCAACCGGACAGCGTCCCCTACGAGCAGTACTTC
CDR3aa: CASSQPDSVPYEQYF
v_gene: TRBV6-6
d_gene: NA
abundance: NA
j_gene: TRBJ2-7

CDR3nt: TGTGCCAGCAGTGAAAGTTGGGGAGAGGATGGCTACACCTTC
CDR3aa: CASSESWGEDGYTF
v_gene: TRBV6-1
d_gene: NA
abundance: NA
j_gene: TRBJ1-2

CDR3nt: TGTGCCAGTAGTATAGCCCTAGGGGGGGCAAGCTCTGGGGCCAACGTCCTGACTTTC
CDR3aa: CASSIALGGASSGANVLTF
v_gene: TRBV19
d_gene: NA
abundance: NA
j_gene: TRBJ2-6

CDR3nt: TGTGCCAGCAGCCACGGGACAGGAGGGGCAGATACGCAGTATTTT
CDR3aa: CASSHGTGGADTQYF
v_gene: TRBV11-3
d_gene: TRBD1
abundance: NA
j_gene: TRBJ2-3

CDR3nt: TGCGCCAGCAGCCAAGCCCTTCTTCTACAGGGAACTGAAGCTTTCTTT
CDR3aa: CASSQALLLQGTEAFF
v_gene: TRBV4-1
d_gene: NA
abundance: NA
j_gene: TRBJ1-1